This is a list of T cell receptor beta chains from one sample in a study of blood T cell repertoires in COVID-19. Assay used: immunoSEQ multiplex PCR; TCRdb lists only in-frame clones, some missing. Here the sample spans fewer than 350,000 clones, around nine tenths being singletons. The sample taken for sequencing was peripheral blood. These TCRs come from a man aged 35-49 years with active or convalescent COVID-19. The CDR3 runs from the conserved cysteine through the conserved F or W.

>TRBV11-2
CASSTSPTTGTGYTF
>TRBV28
CASGGQTDTQYF
>TRBV24-1
CATSDIQGAADTQYF
>TRBV7-8
CASSLRQGYNQPQHF
>TRBV5-4
CASSLTSANTGELFF
>TRBV9
CASSGGGVAAQYF
>TRBV27
CASSTLAGTNNEQFF
>TRBV7-9
CASSVDRGEKLFF
>TRBV7-2
CASTLLAGGAYEQYF
>TRBV6-5
CASSRTSNTGELFF
>TRBV28
CASSSLLAGASYEQYF
>TRBV5-4
CASSLDGSYEQYF
>TRBV6-6
CASSRITGRAETQYF
>TRBV7-9
CASRGRQTNTGELFF
>TRBV19
CASGGTGENQPQHF
>TRBV18
CASSPGTGGTNTEAFF
>TRBV5-1
CASSFGTDEKLFF
>TRBV28
CASSFPTGASYGYTF
>TRBV9
CASQGIATTGELFF
>TRBV27
CASNPRDRGLPNQPQHF
>TRBV7-3
CASSLLRGEGREDGYTF
>TRBV7-3
CASSSGPDRGLQFF
>TRBV30
CAWIRKGYGYTF
>TRBV5-6
CASSYGGYSNQPQHF
>TRBV10-3
CAISESKTGVDMNTEAFF
>TRBV12-3/TRBV12-4
CASSLAGTDAQYF
>TRBV18
CASSPREGTGANVLTF
>TRBV18
CASSGTAVYEQYF
>TRBV11-2
CASSAQIQNNEQFF